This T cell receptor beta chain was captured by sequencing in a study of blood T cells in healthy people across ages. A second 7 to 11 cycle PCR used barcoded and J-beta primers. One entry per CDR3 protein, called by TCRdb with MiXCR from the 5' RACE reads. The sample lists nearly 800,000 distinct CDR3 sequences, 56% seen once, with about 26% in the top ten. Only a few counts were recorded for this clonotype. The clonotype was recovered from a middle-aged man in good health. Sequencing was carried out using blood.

The CDR3 region has the DNA TGTGCCAGCAGCTTCACTGGAAGCTCCTACAATGAGCAGTTCTTC. Amino acid sequence: CASSFTGSSYNEQFF. V usage is TRBV11-3 and J usage is TRBJ2-1, with D unresolved. Trimming removed 3 bases at V and 0 bases at J, with 9 bases between. Germline CDR1 is SGHNT and CDR2 is YENEEA. This CDR3 region has 15 residues.